This T cell receptor beta chain was retrieved from a study of blood T cells in healthy people across ages. Study details: When template switching was applied, about one barcoded beta molecule was captured per two T cells. Notes on the study in general: It was not known whether donors were CMV positive (a possible confounder of expanded clonotype changes). The long-lived group displayed more naive CD4+ cells, plus higher diversity, than the aged donors did.

Alongside a J-beta primer mix, a sample-barcoded 5' primer served in a second PCR lasting about 7 to 12 cycles. A template-switch adaptor containing 12 random nucleotides labeled each cDNA molecule. TCRdb reanalysed the 5' RACE reads using MiXCR and keeps one entry per CDR3 protein. This table holds over 600,000 distinct CDR3 sequences, 46% found once. V shed 5 bases, J shed 8 bases, and the junction held 13 bases outside the gene matches. The length of the CDR3 is 15 residues. Germline V gives CDR1 MNHEY, CDR2 SVGAGI. A word on this clonotype: As yet, its antigen is unknown.

The clonotype comes from a man of 80 years or more in good health. The specimen was blood. The chain links TRBV6-5 to TRBJ1-2; 8 bases are shared with TRBD1. Here the CDR3 reads CASSRSGQGLGGYTF. CDR3 coding DNA: TGTGCCAGCAGTCGAAGCGGACAGGGCCTCGGGGGCTACACCTTC.